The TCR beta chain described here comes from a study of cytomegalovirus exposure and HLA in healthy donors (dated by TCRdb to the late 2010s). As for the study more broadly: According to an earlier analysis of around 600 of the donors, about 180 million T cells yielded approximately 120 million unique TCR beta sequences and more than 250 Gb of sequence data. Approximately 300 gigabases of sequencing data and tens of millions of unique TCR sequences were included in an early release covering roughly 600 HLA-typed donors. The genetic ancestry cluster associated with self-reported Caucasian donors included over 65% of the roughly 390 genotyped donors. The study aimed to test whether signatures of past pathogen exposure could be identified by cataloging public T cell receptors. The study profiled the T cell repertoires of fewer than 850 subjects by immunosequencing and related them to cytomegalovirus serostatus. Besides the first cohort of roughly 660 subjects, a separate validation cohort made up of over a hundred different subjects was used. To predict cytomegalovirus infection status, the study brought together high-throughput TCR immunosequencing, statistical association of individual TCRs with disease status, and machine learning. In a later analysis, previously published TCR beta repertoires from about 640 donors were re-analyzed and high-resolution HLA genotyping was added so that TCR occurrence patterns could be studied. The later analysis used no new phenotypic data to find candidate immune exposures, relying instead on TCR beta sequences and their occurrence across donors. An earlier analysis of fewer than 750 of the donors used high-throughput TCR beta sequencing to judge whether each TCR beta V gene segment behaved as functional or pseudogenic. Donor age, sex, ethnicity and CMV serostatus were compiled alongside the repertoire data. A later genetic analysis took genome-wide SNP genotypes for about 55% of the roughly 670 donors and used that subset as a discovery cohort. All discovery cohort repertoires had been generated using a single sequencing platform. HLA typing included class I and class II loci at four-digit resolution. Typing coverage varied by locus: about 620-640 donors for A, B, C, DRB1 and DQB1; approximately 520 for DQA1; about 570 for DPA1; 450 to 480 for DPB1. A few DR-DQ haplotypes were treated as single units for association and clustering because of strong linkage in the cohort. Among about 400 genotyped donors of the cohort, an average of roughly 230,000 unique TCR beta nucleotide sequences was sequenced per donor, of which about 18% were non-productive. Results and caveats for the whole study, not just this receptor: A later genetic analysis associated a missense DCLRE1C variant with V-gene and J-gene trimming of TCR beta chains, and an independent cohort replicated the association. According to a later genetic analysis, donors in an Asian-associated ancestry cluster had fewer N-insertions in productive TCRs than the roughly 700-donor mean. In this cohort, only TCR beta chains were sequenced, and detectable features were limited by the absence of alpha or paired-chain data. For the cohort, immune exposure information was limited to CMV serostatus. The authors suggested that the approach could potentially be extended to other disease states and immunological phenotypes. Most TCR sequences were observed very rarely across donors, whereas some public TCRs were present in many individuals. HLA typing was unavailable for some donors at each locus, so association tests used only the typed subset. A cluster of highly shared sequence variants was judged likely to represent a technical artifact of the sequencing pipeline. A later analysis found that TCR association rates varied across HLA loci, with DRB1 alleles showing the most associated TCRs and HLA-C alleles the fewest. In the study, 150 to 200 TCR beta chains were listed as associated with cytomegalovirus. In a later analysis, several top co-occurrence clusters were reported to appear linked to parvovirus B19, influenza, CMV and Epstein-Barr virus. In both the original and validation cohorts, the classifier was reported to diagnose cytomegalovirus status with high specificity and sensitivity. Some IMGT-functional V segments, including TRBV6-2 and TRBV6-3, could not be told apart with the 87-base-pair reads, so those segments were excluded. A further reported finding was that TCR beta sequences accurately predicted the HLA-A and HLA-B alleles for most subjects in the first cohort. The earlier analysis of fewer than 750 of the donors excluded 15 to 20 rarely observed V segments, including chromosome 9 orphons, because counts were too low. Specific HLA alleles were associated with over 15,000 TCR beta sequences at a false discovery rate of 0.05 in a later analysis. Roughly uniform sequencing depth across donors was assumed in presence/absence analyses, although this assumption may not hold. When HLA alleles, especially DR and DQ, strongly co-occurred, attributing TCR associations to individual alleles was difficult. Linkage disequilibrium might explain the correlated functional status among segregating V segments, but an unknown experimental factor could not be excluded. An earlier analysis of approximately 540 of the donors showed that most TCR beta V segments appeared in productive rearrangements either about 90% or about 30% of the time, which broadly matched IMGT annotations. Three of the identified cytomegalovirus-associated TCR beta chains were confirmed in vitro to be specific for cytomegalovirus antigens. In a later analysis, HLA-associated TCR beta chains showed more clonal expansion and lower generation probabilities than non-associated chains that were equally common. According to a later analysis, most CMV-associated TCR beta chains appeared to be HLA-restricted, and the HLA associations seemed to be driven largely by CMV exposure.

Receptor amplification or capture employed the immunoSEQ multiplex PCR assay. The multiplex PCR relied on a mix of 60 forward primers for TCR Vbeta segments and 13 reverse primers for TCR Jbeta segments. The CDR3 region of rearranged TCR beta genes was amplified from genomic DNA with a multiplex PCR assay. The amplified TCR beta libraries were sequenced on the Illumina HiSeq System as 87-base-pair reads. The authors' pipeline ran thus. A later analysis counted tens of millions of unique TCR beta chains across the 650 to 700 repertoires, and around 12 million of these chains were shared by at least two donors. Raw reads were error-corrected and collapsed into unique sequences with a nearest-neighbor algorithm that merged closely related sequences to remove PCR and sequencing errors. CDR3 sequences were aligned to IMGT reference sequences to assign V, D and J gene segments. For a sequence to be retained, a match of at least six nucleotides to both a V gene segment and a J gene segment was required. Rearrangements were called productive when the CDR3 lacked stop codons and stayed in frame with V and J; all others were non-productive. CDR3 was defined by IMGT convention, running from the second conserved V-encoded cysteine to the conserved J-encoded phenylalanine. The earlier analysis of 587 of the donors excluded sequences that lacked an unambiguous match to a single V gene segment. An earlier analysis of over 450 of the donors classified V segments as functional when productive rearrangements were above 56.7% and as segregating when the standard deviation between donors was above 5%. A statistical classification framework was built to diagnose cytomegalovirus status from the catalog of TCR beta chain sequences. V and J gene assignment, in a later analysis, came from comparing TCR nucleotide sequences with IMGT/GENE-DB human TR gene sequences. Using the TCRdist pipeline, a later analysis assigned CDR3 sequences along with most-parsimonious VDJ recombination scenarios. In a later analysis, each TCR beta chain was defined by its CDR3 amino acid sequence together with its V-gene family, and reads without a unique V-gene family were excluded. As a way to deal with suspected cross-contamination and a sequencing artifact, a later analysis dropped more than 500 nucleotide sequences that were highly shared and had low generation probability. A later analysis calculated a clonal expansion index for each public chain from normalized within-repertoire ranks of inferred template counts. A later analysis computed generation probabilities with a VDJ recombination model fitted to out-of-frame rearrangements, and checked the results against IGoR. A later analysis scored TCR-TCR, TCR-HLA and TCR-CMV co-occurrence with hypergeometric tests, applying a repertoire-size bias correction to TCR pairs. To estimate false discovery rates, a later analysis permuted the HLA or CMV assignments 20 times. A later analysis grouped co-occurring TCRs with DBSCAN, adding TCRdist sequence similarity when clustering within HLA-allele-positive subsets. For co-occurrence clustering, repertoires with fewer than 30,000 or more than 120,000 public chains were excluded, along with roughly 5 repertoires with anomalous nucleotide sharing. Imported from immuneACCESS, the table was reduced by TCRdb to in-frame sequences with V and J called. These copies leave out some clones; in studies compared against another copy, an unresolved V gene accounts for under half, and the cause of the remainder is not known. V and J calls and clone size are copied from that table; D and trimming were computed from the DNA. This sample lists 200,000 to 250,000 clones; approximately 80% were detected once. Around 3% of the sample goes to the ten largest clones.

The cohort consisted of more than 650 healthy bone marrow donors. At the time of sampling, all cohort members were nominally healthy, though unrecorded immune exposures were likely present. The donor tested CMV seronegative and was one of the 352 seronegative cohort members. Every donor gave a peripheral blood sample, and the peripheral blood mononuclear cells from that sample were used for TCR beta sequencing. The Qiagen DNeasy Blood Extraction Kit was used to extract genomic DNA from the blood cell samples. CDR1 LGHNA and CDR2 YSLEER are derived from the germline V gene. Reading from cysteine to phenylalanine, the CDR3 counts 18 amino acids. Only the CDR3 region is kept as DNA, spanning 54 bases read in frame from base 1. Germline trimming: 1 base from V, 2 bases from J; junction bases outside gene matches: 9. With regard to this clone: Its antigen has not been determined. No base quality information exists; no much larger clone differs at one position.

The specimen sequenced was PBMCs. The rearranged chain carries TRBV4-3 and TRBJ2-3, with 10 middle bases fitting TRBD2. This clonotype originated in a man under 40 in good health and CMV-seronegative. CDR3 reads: CASSQGVGSGGYTDTQYF. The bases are TGCGCCAGCAGCCAAGGAGTGGGTAGCGGGGGGTACACAGATACGCAGTATTTT.